The sample holds one count of the clone carrying this T cell receptor beta chain. Its specificity is not known. The data belong to a study of radiation and T cells in renal cell carcinoma. Assay used: immunoSEQ multiplex PCR; TCRdb lists only in-frame clones, some missing. This repertoire shows around 170,000 clones, about 88% found once; its top ten account for 11%. General study results and limits: Top tumor clonotypes rose in blood 2 weeks post-radiation, then contracted. Pretreatment tumor biopsies were lacking, so baseline clonotypes are unknown.

Documented time point: blood 4 weeks post-SBRT, at nephrectomy. The treatment here: 15 Gy SBRT to primary tumor, nephrectomy 4 weeks later. Nephrectomy followed 15 Gy stereotactic body radiation by 4 weeks. The tumor was a clear cell renal cell carcinoma. Losses at the gene ends were 4 bases for V and 11 bases for J; bases not matched to a gene: 22. The CDR3 is 17 amino acids. The germline gives CDR1 SGHDT, CDR2 YYEEEE. The TCR was taken from a woman aged 45-65 years with renal cell carcinoma. V gene TRBV5-6 combines with J gene TRBJ1-2, with TRBD1 matching 8 bases. Sample: blood, taken from a patient whose treatment included radiotherapy and nephrectomy. As DNA, the CDR3 is TGTGCCAGCAGCAGGCTGGGACAGGATTTCAACTTTGAGGAGTACACCTTC. This encodes CASSRLGQDFNFEEYTF.